Listed here are 21 T cell receptor beta chains from one sample, sequenced in a study of CD8+CD57+ T cells in acquired aplastic anemia (dated by TCRdb to 2017 to 2018). Sequencing relied on an Illumina HiSeq 2000. Profiling of TCR beta VDJ combinations and CDR3 sequences used genomic DNA as the template. The public sequencing data were trimmed at Q25 with fastp and processed into clonotypes with MiXCR by TCRdb, which kept only in-frame beta chains. For every CDR3 protein sequence, its rows merge into one entry that carries the most common genes and DNA. The table for this sample lists approximately 170,000 distinct CDR3 sequences; roughly half of them were counted only once. The top ten hold 2.5% to 3.5% of the sample. Expansion of CD8+CD57+ cells had been shown by flow cytometry in the patients chosen for sequencing. Sequencing input: sorted CD4+, CD8+, or CD8+CD57+ T cells (not recorded which) from PBMCs. Receptors originate from a human donor with aplastic anemia.

This clonotype came up many times. The chain uses TRBV20-1 and TRBJ2-1; tentatively, D is TRBD1 (6 bases). V was trimmed by 3 bases and J by 9 bases, leaving 21 bases between them. The CDR3 contains 15 residues. Germline assignment: CDR1 DFQATT and CDR2 SNEGSKA (reference sequence). The CDR3 DNA sequence: TGCAGTGCTAGGGGACACCTAGGTGGGAACTTTGAGCAGTTCTTC. This codes for CSARGHLGGNFEQFF.

This clonotype was seen ten or more times. V gene TRBV4-2 combines with J gene TRBJ1-1; the match to TRBD1 covers 11 bases. CDR1 and CDR2 (germline): LGHNA, YNFKEQ. The V segment lost 1 base and the J segment 5 bases; nucleotides outside the gene matches: 6. The CDR3 is 16 residues long. The DNA of the CDR3 is TGTGCCAGCAGCCAAGTCCTCGGGACAGGGGGTACTGAAGCTTTCTTT. Amino acids: CASSQVLGTGGTEAFF.

This clonotype was observed at least ten times. The chain employs TRBV12-3 or TRBV12-4 and TRBJ1-1; maybe TRBD1 (6 bases). V gave up 2 bases and J gave up 3 bases, with 7 bases separating them. The CDR3 has 13 residues. DNA of the CDR3: TGTGCCAGCAGTTTAAAGGGGGACACTGAAGCTTTCTTT. Its protein product is CASSLKGDTEAFF.

As to this clonotype: This could be a read error, since a much larger clone is one nucleotide away. The chain carries TRBV2 and TRBJ1-5; D is possibly TRBD1 (5 bases). Germline CDR1 and CDR2: SNHLY and FYNNEI. The germline V and J ends were trimmed by 4 bases and 0 bases, with 7 bases remaining between them. This CDR3 region has 14 residues. The CDR3, as DNA: TGTGCCAGCAGTGGACAGTATAGCAATCAGCCCCAGCATTTT. Translating gives CASSGQYSNQPQHF.

This clonotype turned up a few times. V and J are TRBV10-3 and TRBJ2-7; D is possibly TRBD2 (6 bases). Germline-derived CDR1 and CDR2 are ENHRY and SYGVKD. Trimming shortened V by 8 bases and J by 6 bases, and 11 bases separated the two germline ends. The CDR3 runs 11 residues. The CDR3 coding sequence is TGTGCCATCGGGAGGAGCGGCGAGCAGTACTTC. Translated, it gives CAIGRSGEQYF.

DNA of the CDR3: TGTGCCAGCAGCTTAGACACCGGGACTAGCGGGAGGGAGGGATATGAGCAGTACGTC. This encodes CASSLDTGTSGREGYEQYV. This chain connects TRBV11-2 to TRBJ2-7, with TRBD2 matching 16 bases. V shed 0 bases, J shed 7 bases, and the junction held 12 bases outside the gene matches. CDR1 is SGHAT and CDR2 is FQNNGV in the germline V gene. CDR3 length equals 19 residues.

This clonotype has more than one count but fewer than ten. The CDR3 protein is CSVSGGQGIHEQYV. DNA of the CDR3: TGCAGCGTGTCAGGGGGACAGGGGATCCACGAGCAGTACGTC. The rearrangement joins TRBV29-1 to TRBJ2-7, with 10 nucleotides matching TRBD1. The CDR3 consists of 14 residues. Germline CDR1 SQVTM, CDR2 ANQGSEA. Trimming removed 6 bases from V and 5 bases from J; junction bases left unmatched: 10.

Many counts were recorded for this clonotype. This rearrangement joins TRBV6-1 to TRBJ2-5; 7 bases agree with TRBD2. V lost 8 bases, J lost 5 bases, and 11 bases stayed unmatched. This CDR3 comprises 14 residues. The germline V gene encodes CDR1 MNHNS and CDR2 SASEGT. The CDR3 nucleotides read TGTGCCAGCTTGGCGGGAGTGGGTAGGGAGACCCAGTACTTC. This codes for CASLAGVGRETQYF.

This clonotype was seen more than once but under ten times. The chain links TRBV18 to TRBJ1-5, with TRBD1 matching 8 bases. The CDR3 runs 17 residues. The trim removed 3 bases at V and 4 bases at J, leaving 11 bases unmatched. Germline V CDR1 and CDR2: KGHSH, LQKENI. CDR3 nucleotide sequence: TGTGCCAGCTCACCTTACGGGCAGGGGGCCTCTAATCAGCCCCAGCATTTT. Protein sequence: CASSPYGQGASNQPQHF.

The chain recombines TRBV7-2 with TRBJ2-3; D not resolved. Germline V gene sequence: CDR1 SGHTA, CDR2 FQGNSA. Trimming stripped 3 bases from V and 3 bases from J, with 4 bases between. The CDR3 is made up of 12 amino acids. The CDR3 sequence is CASSFRTDTQYF. CDR3 coding DNA: TGTGCCAGCAGCTTCAGGACAGATACGCAGTATTTT.

This clonotype was found once. The rearrangement links TRBV9 to TRBJ2-2; D gene unclear. V shed 0 bases and J shed 8 bases, with 5 bases lying between them. Germline V lookup: CDR1 SGDLS, CDR2 YYNGEE. This CDR3 comprises 12 residues. Written as DNA, the CDR3 is TGTGCCAGCAGCGTAGGGCAAGGGGAGCTGTTTTTT. Amino acids: CASSVGQGELFF.

This clonotype was seen ten or more times. The J gene is TRBJ2-3, the V gene TRBV5-4; 15 nucleotides align to TRBD2. J was trimmed by 8 bases and V by 0 bases; bases with no gene match: 4. The CDR3 is 16 amino acids. The V gene's germline CDR1 is SGHNT and CDR2 YYREEE (reference sequence). CDR3 DNA: TGTGCCAGCAGCTTGGCCGGACTAGCGGGGGGGGCTACGCAGTATTTT. Its translation: CASSLAGLAGGATQYF.

The chain couples TRBV20-1 to TRBJ2-5, with 10 bases aligning to TRBD2. The germline gives CDR1 DFQATT, CDR2 SNEGSKA (reference sequence). The CDR3 sequence is 17 residues long. With 3 bases clipped from V and 1 base from J, the junction kept 11 bases outside the gene matches. The CDR3 protein is CSASIAGGQRIQETQYF. CDR3 nucleotides: TGCAGTGCTAGCATAGCGGGGGGCCAACGAATCCAAGAGACCCAGTACTTC.

This clonotype occurred many times. The chain is built from TRBV7-9 and TRBJ2-1; D is possibly TRBD2 (6 bases). V was cut by 1 base and J by 3 bases, with 13 bases left in between. This CDR3 contains 16 residues. Germline-derived CDR1 and CDR2 are SEHNR and FQNEAQ (reference sequence). CDR3 DNA sequence: TGTGCCAGCAGCTTAGAAGGGACTTTCCGCTACAATGAGCAGTTCTTC. It encodes CASSLEGTFRYNEQFF.

This clonotype was recorded at least ten times. The V and J genes are TRBV19 and TRBJ1-6; possibly TRBD1 for D (6 bases). Trimming stripped 6 bases from V and 7 bases from J, with 7 bases between. CDR3 length: 12 residues. Per germline, CDR1 LNHDA and CDR2 SQIVND (reference sequence). The CDR3 DNA reads as TGTGCCAGTAGCCAGGGGAATTCACCCCTCCACTTT. Translating gives CASSQGNSPLHF.

The chain has TRBV5-1 and TRBJ2-7; TRBD1 might be the D (5 bases). Trimming removed 0 bases from V and 7 bases from J, with 17 bases in between. Germline V gives CDR1 SGHRS, CDR2 YFSETQ. The CDR3 length is 15 residues. Here the CDR3 DNA reads TGCGCCAGCAGCTTGGGGACACAGAACACCGGGGAGCAGTACTTC. Residues: CASSLGTQNTGEQYF.

This clonotype was counted only a few times. With a much larger clone just one base away, this may be a read error. The gene calls are TRBV6-1 and TRBJ2-7, with TRBD1 matching 9 bases. The junction had 5 bases not matched to a gene; V was cut back by 6 bases and J by 2 bases. This CDR3 is built from 14 residues. The germline gives CDR1 MNHNS, CDR2 SASEGT. CDR3 in amino acids: CASRFGTGTYEQYV. In DNA, the CDR3 is TGTGCCAGCAGATTCGGGACAGGGACCTACGAGCAGTACGTC.

This clonotype was counted ten times or more. The genes are TRBV27 and TRBJ1-6; TRBD1 matches 10 bases. The CDR3 length is 15 residues. V was clipped by 6 bases and J by 7 bases; unmatched bases: 6. CDR1 and CDR2 (germline): MNHEY, SMNVEV (reference sequence). The CDR3 DNA sequence: TGTGCCAGCAGCAGACAGGGACAGGGGAATTCACCCCTCCACTTT. Protein sequence: CASSRQGQGNSPLHF.

V and J are TRBV7-3 and TRBJ2-3; the match to TRBD1 covers 9 bases. This CDR3 has 17 amino acids. Trimming removed 5 bases from V and 0 bases from J; junction bases left unmatched: 9. Germline V CDR1 and CDR2: SGHTA, FQGTGA. The CDR3 sequence is CASSPRGQGRSTDTQYF. CDR3 nucleotides: TGTGCCAGCAGCCCGAGGGGACAGGGAAGGAGCACAGATACGCAGTATTTT. The full variable domain, completed using reference TRBV7-3 and TRBJ2-3, is GAGVSQTPSNKVTEKGKYVELRCDPISGHTALYWYRQSLGQGPEFLIYFQGTGAADDSGLPNDRFFAVRPEGSVSTLKIQRTERGDSAVYLCASSPRGQGRSTDTQYFGPGTRLTVL.

Details on this clonotype: A much larger clone differs from this one at a single base, so this may be a read error. The V gene is TRBV9, the J gene TRBJ2-2, with D tentatively TRBD1 (6 bases). This CDR3 comprises 15 residues. V lost 6 bases and J lost 6, with 18 bases in between. The V gene's germline CDR1 is SGDLS and CDR2 YYNGEE. The CDR3 sequence is CASTSGTINAGELFF. In DNA form, the CDR3 reads TGTGCCAGCACCTCCGGGACAATAAACGCCGGGGAGCTGTTTTTT.

This clonotype was detected many times. The chain carries TRBV19 and TRBJ2-1, with 7 bases identical to TRBD2. Germline V lookup: CDR1 LNHDA, CDR2 SQIVND (reference sequence). This CDR3 comprises 16 residues. V shed 2 bases, J shed 6 bases, and the junction held 10 bases outside the gene matches. In DNA, the CDR3 is TGTGCCAGTAGTATAACTCTCGCGGGAGTGGGCAATGAGCAGTTCTTC. This sequence encodes CASSITLAGVGNEQFF. Variable domain in full (rest from reference TRBV19 and TRBJ2-1): DGGITQSPKYLFRKEGQNVTLSCEQNLNHDAMYWYRQDPGQGLRLIYYSQIVNDFQKGDIAEGYSVSREKKESFPLTVTSAQKNPTAFYLCASSITLAGVGNEQFFGPGTRLTVL.